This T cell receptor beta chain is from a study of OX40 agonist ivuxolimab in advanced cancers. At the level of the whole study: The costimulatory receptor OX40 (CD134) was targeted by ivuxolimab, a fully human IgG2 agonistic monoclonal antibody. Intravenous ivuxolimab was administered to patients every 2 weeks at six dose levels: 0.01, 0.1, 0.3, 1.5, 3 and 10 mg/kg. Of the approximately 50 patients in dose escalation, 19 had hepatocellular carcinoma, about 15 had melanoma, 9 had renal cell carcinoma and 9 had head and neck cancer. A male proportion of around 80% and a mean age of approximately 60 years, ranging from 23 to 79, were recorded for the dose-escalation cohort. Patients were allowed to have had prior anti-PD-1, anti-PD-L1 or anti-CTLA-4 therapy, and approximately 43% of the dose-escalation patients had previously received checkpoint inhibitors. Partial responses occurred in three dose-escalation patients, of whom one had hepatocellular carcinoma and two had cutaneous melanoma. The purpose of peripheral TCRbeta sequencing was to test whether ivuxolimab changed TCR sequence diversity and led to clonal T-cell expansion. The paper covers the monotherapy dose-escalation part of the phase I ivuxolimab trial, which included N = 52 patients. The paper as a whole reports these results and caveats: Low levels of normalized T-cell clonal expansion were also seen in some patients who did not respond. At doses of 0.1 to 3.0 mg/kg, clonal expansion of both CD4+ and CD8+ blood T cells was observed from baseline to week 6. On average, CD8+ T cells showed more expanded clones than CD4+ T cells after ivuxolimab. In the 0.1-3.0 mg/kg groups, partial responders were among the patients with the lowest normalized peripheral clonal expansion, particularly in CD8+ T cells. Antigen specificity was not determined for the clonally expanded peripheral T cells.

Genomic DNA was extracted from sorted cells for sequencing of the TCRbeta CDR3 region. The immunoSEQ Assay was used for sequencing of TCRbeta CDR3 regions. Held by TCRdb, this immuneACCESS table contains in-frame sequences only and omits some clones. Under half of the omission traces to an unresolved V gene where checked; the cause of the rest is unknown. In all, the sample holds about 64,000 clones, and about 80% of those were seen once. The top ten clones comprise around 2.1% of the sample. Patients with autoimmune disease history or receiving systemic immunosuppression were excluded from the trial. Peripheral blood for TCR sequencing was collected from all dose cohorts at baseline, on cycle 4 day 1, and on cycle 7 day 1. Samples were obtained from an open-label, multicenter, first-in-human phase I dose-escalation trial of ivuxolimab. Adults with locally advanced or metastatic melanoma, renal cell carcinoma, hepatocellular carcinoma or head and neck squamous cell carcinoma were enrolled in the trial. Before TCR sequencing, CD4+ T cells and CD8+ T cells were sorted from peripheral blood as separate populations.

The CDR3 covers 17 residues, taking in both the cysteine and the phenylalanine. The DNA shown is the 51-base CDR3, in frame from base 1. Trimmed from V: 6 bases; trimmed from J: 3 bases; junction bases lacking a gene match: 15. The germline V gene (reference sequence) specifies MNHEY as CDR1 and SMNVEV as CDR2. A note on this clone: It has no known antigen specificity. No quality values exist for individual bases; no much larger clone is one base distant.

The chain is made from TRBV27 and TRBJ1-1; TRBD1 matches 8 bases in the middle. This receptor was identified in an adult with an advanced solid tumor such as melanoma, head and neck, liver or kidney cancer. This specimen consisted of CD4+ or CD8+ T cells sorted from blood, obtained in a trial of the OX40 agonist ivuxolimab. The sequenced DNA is TGTGCCAGCAGAAAATTGTCCGGGACAGGTGGGGACACTGAAGCTTTCTTT. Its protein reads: CASRKLSGTGGDTEAFF.